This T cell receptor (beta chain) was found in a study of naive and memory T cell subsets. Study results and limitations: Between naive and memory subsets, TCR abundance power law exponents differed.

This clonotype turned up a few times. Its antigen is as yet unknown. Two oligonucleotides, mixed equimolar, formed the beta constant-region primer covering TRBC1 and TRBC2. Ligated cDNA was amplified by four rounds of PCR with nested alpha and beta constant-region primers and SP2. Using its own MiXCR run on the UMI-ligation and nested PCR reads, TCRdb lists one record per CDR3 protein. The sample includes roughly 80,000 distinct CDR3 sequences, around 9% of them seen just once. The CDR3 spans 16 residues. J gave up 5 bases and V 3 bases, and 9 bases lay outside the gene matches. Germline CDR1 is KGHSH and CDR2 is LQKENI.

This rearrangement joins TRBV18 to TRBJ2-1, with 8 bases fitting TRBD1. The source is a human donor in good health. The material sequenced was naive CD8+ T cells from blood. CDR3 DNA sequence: TGTGCCAGCTCACCCCCCGACAGGGGAAAGGACAATGAGCAGTTCTTC. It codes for CASSPPDRGKDNEQFF.